What follows describes a single TCR beta chain. The record originates from a study of radiotherapy plus CTLA-4 blockade in lung cancer. TCRdb keeps only in-frame clones here, not all; method: immunoSEQ multiplex PCR. Found here are about 76,000 clones, about 78% of them singletons; the top ten hold about 20%. Germline trimming cut 1 base from V and 4 bases from J; bases unmatched to any gene: 5. This CDR3 spans 15 amino acids. The germline gives CDR1 LGHNA, CDR2 YNFKEQ. The J gene is TRBJ2-7, the V gene TRBV4-2; 9 bases match TRBD1. The material sequenced was peripheral blood, taken from a patient treated with radiotherapy plus ipilimumab. The receptor comes from a human donor with non-small cell lung cancer whose response to radiotherapy plus ipilimumab could not be evaluated. Some clones in this sample may be carry-over from other donors' samples. The CDR3 region has the DNA TGTGCCAGCAGCCAAGCAACAGGGGGCTTGTACGAGCAGTACTTC. It specifies CASSQATGGLYEQYF.